This record looks at one TCR beta chain sequence and its context. Its antigen remains unknown. The record originates from a study of cytomegalovirus exposure and HLA in healthy donors. Study observations and caveats: An analysis that came later showed most CMV-associated TCR beta chains appearing HLA-restricted. Investigators reported fewer than 200 TCR beta chains as tied to cytomegalovirus. Further analysis was carried out later, and it showed several of the most significant clusters appearing linked to common viral pathogens.

Germline V gene lookup returns CDR1 SGHTA and CDR2 FQGNSA. The CDR3 covers 11 residues. Trimming took off 5 bases at V and 7 bases at J, with 9 bases between the two ends. PCR involved 60 Vbeta and 13 Jbeta primers. The data were produced by immunoSEQ multiplex PCR, yet TCRdb's version contains in-frame clones alone and is incomplete. The table has about 130,000 clones, roughly 79% seen once; the top ten hold approximately 3.1%. Specimen: PBMCs. This chain links TRBV7-2 with TRBJ2-7; D is ambiguous. The receptor comes from a man aged 25-45 years in good health and CMV-seronegative. The CDR3 region is CASSLNLEQYF. Written as DNA, the CDR3 is TGTGCCAGCAGCCTCAATCTAGAGCAGTACTTC.